These 2 T cell receptor beta chains originate from one sample sequenced in a study of blood T cell repertoires in COVID-19. Produced via immunoSEQ multiplex PCR; TCRdb's table is partial and in-frame only. The data hold around 300,000 clones, with roughly nine tenths observed a single time. Sample: peripheral blood. These receptors came from a woman aged 30 to 39 with COVID-19, enrolled during active disease.

V gene TRBV3-1 (or the pseudogene TRBV3-2) combines with J gene TRBJ2-1, with TRBD2 matching 7 bases. J was trimmed by 4 bases and V by 0 bases; bases with no gene match: 6. The CDR3 runs to 16 residues. The germline CDR1 and CDR2 sequences are LGHDT and YNNKEL (reference sequence). The CDR3, as DNA: TGTGCCAGCAGCCAAGATCCCCTAGCGGTTTACAATGAGCAGTTCTTC. Translation: CASSQDPLAVYNEQFF.

This chain connects TRBV5-6 to TRBJ2-3; 9 positions match TRBD2. V shed 4 bases and J 6 bases; nucleotides not matched to a gene: 9. The CDR3 consists of 15 residues. Germline V lookup: CDR1 SGHDT, CDR2 YYEEEE. The DNA for the CDR3 is TGTGCCAGCAGCAGGGAGCGACTAGCGGTGGATACGCAGTATTTT. This codes for CASSRERLAVDTQYF.